The 3 T cell receptor beta chains listed next were all sequenced from one sample in a study of shared clonotypes between healthy human individuals. The repertoire was sequenced with immunoSEQ multiplex PCR; TCRdb's copy has only in-frame clones and lacks some. Of around 200,000 clones in the sample, 66% were seen once. Sequencing input: memory CD4+ T cells sorted from blood. Subset: CD45RA-negative fraction. The receptor set was obtained from a man aged 30 to 39 in good health.

Of note for this clone: The same CDR3 can be traced to other DNA sequences in this sample. The chain carries TRBV5-1 and TRBJ2-7, with 11 bases fitting TRBD1. Trimming took 3 bases from V and 2 from J; bases not matched to a gene: 1. The CDR3 runs to 14 residues. Germline V lookup: CDR1 SGHRS, CDR2 YFSETQ. CDR3 loop: CASSWGQGAYEQYF. CDR3 nucleotide sequence: TGCGCCAGCAGCTGGGGACAGGGGGCCTACGAGCAGTACTTC. Full variable domain (missing parts from reference TRBV5-1 and TRBJ2-7): KAGVTQTPRYLIKTRGQQVTLSCSPISGHRSVSWYQQTPGQGLQFLFEYFSETQRNKGNFPGRFSGRQFSNSRSEMNVSTLELGDSALYLCASSWGQGAYEQYFGPGTRLTVT.

This clone has a handful of counts. The rearrangement links TRBV7-9 to TRBJ2-5, with 8 positions matching TRBD2. The CDR3 is 15 amino acids. The V segment lost 2 bases and the J segment 5 bases; nucleotides outside the gene matches: 7. Germline loops: CDR1 SEHNR, CDR2 FQNEAQ (reference sequence). CDR3 DNA sequence: TGTGCCAGCAGCTTAATCGGGAGGGCCGTCGAGACCCAGTACTTC. Translated: CASSLIGRAVETQYF. Full variable domain (missing parts from reference TRBV7-9 and TRBJ2-5): DTGVSQNPRHKITKRGQNVTFRCDPISEHNRLYWYRQTLGQGPEFLTYFQNEAQLEKSRLLSDRFSAERPKGSFSTLEIQRTEQGDSAMYLCASSLIGRAVETQYFGPGTRLLVL.

V usage is TRBV28 and J usage is TRBJ2-2, with D perhaps TRBD1 or TRBD2 (6 bases each). Germline CDR1 reads MDHEN; CDR2 reads SYDVKM. V was trimmed by 6 bases and J by 6 bases, leaving 17 bases between them. The CDR3 contains 15 residues. The CDR3 region has the DNA TGTGCCAGCAGACAGCAGGGGAGGATAGCCGGGGAGCTGTTTTTT. As protein: CASRQQGRIAGELFF.